One sample yielded the 32 T cell receptor beta chains listed below, sequenced in a study of blood T cell repertoires in COVID-19. Generated by immunoSEQ multiplex PCR, the TCRdb table keeps only in-frame clones and is missing some. The sample yields 15,000 to 20,000 clones, approximately 89% seen once. Source material: PBMCs or T cells enriched from blood (not recorded which). Source of these receptors: a woman aged 25 to 39 who had recovered from COVID-19.

This sequence joins TRBV18 and TRBJ1-4; D not certain. Trimming left V 3 bases short and J 8 bases short, with 13 bases between. Germline V gene sequence: CDR1 KGHSH, CDR2 LQKENI. The CDR3 covers 14 residues. CDR3 in amino acids: CASSPDGLEEKLFF. CDR3 sequence (DNA): TGTGCCAGCTCACCCGACGGACTCGAAGAAAAACTGTTTTTT.

This chain links TRBV5-4 with TRBJ1-6; TRBD1 aligns across 7 bases. Germline CDR1 is SGHNT and CDR2 is YYREEE (reference sequence). V gave up 6 bases and J gave up 7 bases; unmatched junction bases: 4. The CDR3 totals 13 residues. CDR3 in amino acids: CASNLQGNSPLHF. As DNA, the CDR3 is TGTGCCAGCAACTTACAGGGGAATTCACCCCTCCACTTT.

The chain carries TRBV5-4 and TRBJ2-3, with 11 bases aligning to TRBD2. The V segment lost 2 bases and the J segment 1 base; nucleotides outside the gene matches: 0. CDR1 is SGHNT, CDR2 YYREEE, per germline (reference sequence). CDR3 length equals 15 residues. CDR3 loop: CASSFSGGGTDTQYF. The CDR3 nucleotides read TGTGCCAGCAGCTTTAGCGGGGGGGGCACAGATACGCAGTATTTT.

The chain couples TRBV5-1 to TRBJ1-1; tentative D call: TRBD1 (6 bases). CDR3 length: 12 amino acids. Trimming cost V 4 bases and J 11 bases, with 15 bases left between them. Germline CDR1 is SGHRS and CDR2 is YFSETQ. Written as DNA, the CDR3 is TGCGCCAGCAGCCCCCAACAGGGTTTCGCTTTCTTT. Its protein is CASSPQQGFAFF.

The chain uses TRBV7-2 and TRBJ2-3, with 8 bases that match TRBD2. The CDR3 contains 14 residues. The germline CDR1 and CDR2 sequences are SGHTA and FQGNSA. The junction had 7 bases not matched to a gene; V was cut back by 5 bases and J by 6 bases. The CDR3 spells CASSKRGGRDTQYF. CDR3 nucleotides: TGTGCCAGCAGCAAACGGGGGGGCCGGGATACGCAGTATTTT.

The V and J genes are TRBV5-1 and TRBJ2-1; TRBD1 is a possible D gene (5 bases). This CDR3 has 15 residues. Germline lookup yields CDR1 SGHRS and CDR2 YFSETQ. Trimming shortened V by 0 bases and J by 1 base, and 8 bases separated the two germline ends. CDR3 loop: CASSLAQGSYNEQFF. CDR3 nucleotide sequence: TGCGCCAGCAGCTTGGCCCAGGGTTCCTACAATGAGCAGTTCTTC.

V and J are TRBV7-3 and TRBJ2-3, with TRBD2 matching 8 bases. This CDR3 has 15 amino acids. Germline CDR1 and CDR2: SGHTA and FQGTGA. Germline trimming cut 3 bases from V and 1 base from J; bases unmatched to any gene: 3. The CDR3 reads CASSFDSGGTDTQYF. CDR3 nucleotide sequence: TGTGCCAGCAGCTTTGATAGCGGGGGCACAGATACGCAGTATTTT.

The chain joins TRBV27 to TRBJ1-6; TRBD1 matches 7 bases. Germline V gene data show CDR1 as MNHEY and CDR2 as SMNVEV (reference sequence). Germline trimming cut 3 bases from V and 3 bases from J; bases unmatched to any gene: 11. This CDR3 region has 18 residues. The CDR3 DNA reads TGTGCCAGCAGTTTCTATGGGACAGAGTCCCGCTATAATTCACCCCTCCACTTT. It codes for CASSFYGTESRYNSPLHF.

The chain combines TRBV7-2 with TRBJ1-6; the match to TRBD1 covers 9 bases. The J segment lost 7 bases and the V segment lost 5 bases, leaving 9 bases of the junction unmatched. This CDR3 is 16 amino acids long. CDR1 is SGHTA and CDR2 is FQGNSA in the germline V gene. CDR3 loop: CASSPHRGQGNSPLHF. The CDR3 DNA follows: TGTGCCAGCAGCCCCCACAGGGGGCAAGGCAATTCACCCCTCCACTTT.

V and J are TRBV4-1 and TRBJ1-1; tentative D call: TRBD1 (6 bases). Per germline, CDR1 MGHRA and CDR2 YSYEKL. Trimming stripped 0 bases from V and 0 bases from J, with 8 bases between. This CDR3 region has 15 residues. CDR3 sequence reads: CASSQEDSLNTEAFF. In DNA, the CDR3 is TGCGCCAGCAGCCAAGAGGACAGCCTGAACACTGAAGCTTTCTTT.

The chain carries TRBV6-2 or TRBV6-3 and TRBJ2-7; D may be TRBD1 (6 bases). V shed 5 bases and J shed 2 bases, with 10 bases lying between them. This CDR3 is built from 13 residues. CDR1 and CDR2 from the germline V gene are MNHEY and SVGEGT. CDR3 residues: CASSRDRTYEQYF. The DNA of the CDR3 is TGTGCCAGCAGTAGAGACAGGACCTACGAGCAGTACTTC.

The chain carries TRBV5-1 and TRBJ2-6; weak D call: TRBD1 (5 bases). The CDR3 runs to 14 residues. The germline V gene has CDR1 SGHRS and CDR2 YFSETQ. The V end was cut by 7 bases, the J end by 2 bases, with 10 bases between. CDR3 loop: CASSRVAGANVLTF. Written as DNA, the CDR3 is TGCGCCAGCTCCAGGGTAGCTGGGGCCAACGTCCTGACTTTC. Full variable domain (rest looked up from reference TRBV5-1 and TRBJ2-6): KAGVTQTPRYLIKTRGQQVTLSCSPISGHRSVSWYQQTPGQGLQFLFEYFSETQRNKGNFPGRFSGRQFSNSRSEMNVSTLELGDSALYLCASSRVAGANVLTFGAGSRLTVL.

The chain combines TRBV6-2 or TRBV6-3 with TRBJ1-2; 9 bases are a match to TRBD1. V lost 1 base, J lost 4 bases, and 4 bases stayed unmatched. This CDR3 spans 15 amino acids. The germline V gene encodes CDR1 MNHEY and CDR2 SVGEGT. The CDR3 bases are TGTGCCAGCAGTTACTGGGACAGGGTAGCCTATGGCTACACCTTC. This gives the protein CASSYWDRVAYGYTF.

V is TRBV6-5 and J is TRBJ1-1; a weak D match, TRBD1 (5 bases). The CDR3 has 14 amino acids. The germline V gene encodes CDR1 MNHEY and CDR2 SVGAGI. Trimming stripped 5 bases from V and 1 base from J, with 11 bases between. CDR3 sequence reads: CASSHLRENTEAFF. CDR3 coding DNA: TGTGCCAGCAGTCATCTCAGGGAGAACACTGAAGCTTTCTTT.

The gene calls are TRBV6-5 and TRBJ2-5, with TRBD1 as a possible D gene (5 bases). Germline CDR1 and CDR2: MNHEY and SVGAGI. CDR3 size: 15 residues. Trimming stripped 3 bases from V and 2 bases from J, with 13 bases between. The CDR3 coding sequence is TGTGCCAGCAGTTATACTGGGGCTGGGCAAGAGACCCAGTACTTC. It encodes CASSYTGAGQETQYF.

The chain joins TRBV12-3 or TRBV12-4 to TRBJ2-5, with D perhaps matching TRBD2 (5 bases). This CDR3 comprises 12 residues. The V end was cut by 6 bases, the J end by 5 bases, with 10 bases between. The DNA of the CDR3 is TGTGCCAGCAGCCTAGCCTGGGAGACCCAGTACTTC. Translating gives CASSLAWETQYF.

This sequence joins TRBV9 and TRBJ2-3; 7 bases fit TRBD2. The junction had 6 bases not matched to a gene; V was cut back by 3 bases and J by 2 bases. CDR3 length: 15 amino acids. CDR1 SGDLS and CDR2 YYNGEE come from the germline V gene. The DNA of the CDR3 is TGTGCCAGCAGCGACGCTGGGACTACCACAGATACGCAGTATTTT. This sequence encodes CASSDAGTTTDTQYF.

The sample holds a few counts of this clone. The V and J genes are TRBV19 and TRBJ1-5; TRBD1 matches 11 bases. Germline V gives CDR1 LNHDA, CDR2 SQIVND (reference sequence). The CDR3 has 18 amino acids. V shed 5 bases, J shed 4 bases, and the junction held 13 bases outside the gene matches. CDR3 amino acids: CASSDAGTGGPSNQPQHF. The CDR3 DNA reads as TGTGCCAGTAGTGACGCCGGGACAGGGGGACCTAGTAATCAGCCCCAGCATTTT.

This clone was detected a few times. The V and J genes are TRBV6-5 and TRBJ1-6; D might be TRBD1 (5 bases). Between the trimmed V and J ends, which lost 7 bases and 12 bases, there was a span of 13 bases. CDR1 and CDR2 (germline): MNHEY, SVGAGI. The CDR3 length is 12 residues. The CDR3 sequence is CASTSGLLPLHF. In DNA, the CDR3 is TGTGCCAGCACCTCGGGACTTTTACCCCTCCACTTT.

This clone was recorded once. V gene TRBV19 combines with J gene TRBJ1-5; no firm D call. Trimming took off 5 bases at V and 5 bases at J, with 10 bases between the two ends. CDR3 length: 13 residues. Germline CDR1 and CDR2: LNHDA and SQIVND (reference sequence). CDR3 loop: CASSSGEYQPQHF. The CDR3 nucleotides are TGTGCCAGTAGTTCCGGGGAATATCAGCCCCAGCATTTT.

The gene calls are TRBV4-1 and TRBJ2-7, with D possibly being TRBD1 (6 bases). V was shortened by 1 base and J by 10 bases, with 14 bases between the two germline ends. This CDR3 region has 13 residues. From germline, CDR1 is MGHRA and CDR2 YSYEKL. In DNA form, the CDR3 reads TGCGCCAGCAGCCAAGGGGGGCCCCCGGGCCAGTACTTC. Translation: CASSQGGPPGQYF.

The rearrangement uses TRBV24-1 and TRBJ2-5; 12 bases fit TRBD1. The CDR3 length is 14 residues. The germline gives CDR1 KGHDR, CDR2 SFDVKD. Unmatched junction bases numbered 6, after V lost 9 bases and J lost 5 bases. CDR3 sequence reads: CATGGTGGPETQYF. The CDR3 DNA sequence: TGTGCCACCGGGGGGACAGGGGGCCCCGAGACCCAGTACTTC.

The chain uses TRBV2 and TRBJ1-5; 7 bases match TRBD1. Per germline, CDR1 SNHLY and CDR2 FYNNEI. The CDR3 contains 14 residues. V shed 7 bases and J 5 bases; nucleotides not matched to a gene: 8. The CDR3 coding sequence is TGTGCCAGCAAGGACAGGTCGAACCATCAGCCCCAGCATTTT. It specifies CASKDRSNHQPQHF.

The V gene is TRBV6-5, the J gene TRBJ1-6, with TRBD1 identical over 7 bases. Germline V gives CDR1 MNHEY, CDR2 SVGAGI. CDR3 length: 14 amino acids. Trimming removed 6 bases from V and 6 bases from J; junction bases left unmatched: 5. CDR3 amino acids: CASSSDRFNSPLHF. The CDR3 DNA reads TGTGCCAGCAGCTCGGACAGGTTTAATTCACCCCTCCACTTT.

V usage is TRBV19 and J usage is TRBJ2-1, with 11 bases that match TRBD2. The V segment lost 3 bases and the J segment 9 bases; nucleotides outside the gene matches: 10. CDR1 is LNHDA, CDR2 SQIVND, per germline (reference sequence). CDR3 size: 16 residues. CDR3 DNA sequence: TGTGCCAGTAGTATCGCCGCTAGCGGGGGGTACGGTGAGCAGTTCTTC. Translating it yields CASSIAASGGYGEQFF.

V usage is TRBV7-6 and J usage is TRBJ2-5; 10 bases fit TRBD2. V trimming: 1 base; J trimming: 5 bases; junction bases outside the gene matches: 7. This CDR3 has 16 residues. The germline V gene has CDR1 SGHVS and CDR2 FNYEAQ. The CDR3 coding sequence is TGTGCCAGCAGCTTAGGGGCAGCGGGGGGGCTGGAGACCCAGTACTTC. It codes for CASSLGAAGGLETQYF.

This clone was counted between two and nine times. The V gene is TRBV6-5, the J gene TRBJ1-1, with TRBD1 identical over 8 bases. The germline gives CDR1 MNHEY, CDR2 SVGAGI. The length of the CDR3 is 15 residues. Trimming cost V 7 bases and J 0 bases; bases outside gene matches: 7. This CDR3 is CASTRQGLMNTEAFF. CDR3 DNA sequence: TGTGCCAGCACTAGACAGGGGCTCATGAACACTGAAGCTTTCTTT.

V and J are TRBV30 and TRBJ2-5; TRBD2 agrees at 8 bases. The CDR3 totals 15 residues. CDR1 is GTSNPN, CDR2 SVGIG, per germline (reference sequence). Trimming cost V 4 bases and J 1 base; bases outside gene matches: 8. Here the CDR3 DNA reads TGTGCCTGGAAGTTCAGCGGGGGTCTCCAAGAGACCCAGTACTTC. Protein: CAWKFSGGLQETQYF.

In its sample, this clone was seen a few times. The rearrangement uses TRBV24-1 and TRBJ2-1; possible D gene TRBD2, 6 bases. The V gene lost 11 bases and the J gene lost 8 bases, with 12 bases spanning the gap. Germline V gives CDR1 KGHDR, CDR2 SFDVKD. This CDR3 region has 11 residues. The CDR3 coding sequence is TGTGCCATAGCGGCCGGCGATGAGCAGTTCTTC. Translated: CAIAAGDEQFF.

J is TRBJ1-1 and V is TRBV7-2; no clear D gene. The ends were cut back, 2 bases at V and 5 bases at J, with 9 bases in the middle. Germline values: CDR1 SGHTA, CDR2 FQGNSA. This CDR3 region has 13 residues. CDR3 residues: CASSLSGGTEAFF. CDR3 bases: TGTGCCAGCAGCTTATCGGGTGGGACTGAAGCTTTCTTT.

This clone was counted a few times. The chain couples TRBV4-3 to TRBJ1-2, with D perhaps matching TRBD1 (6 bases). The CDR3 consists of 15 residues. Germline V lookup: CDR1 LGHNA, CDR2 YSLEER. V was cut by 1 base and J by 8 bases, with 17 bases left in between. In DNA form, the CDR3 reads TGCGCCAGCAGCCAAGCTGTGCGGGGGGCGAACGGCTACACCTTC. Protein sequence: CASSQAVRGANGYTF.

This clone was recorded a few times. The chain uses TRBV19 and TRBJ1-6; D not resolved. Trimming pared 5 bases from V and 7 bases from J, leaving 12 bases between. Germline lookup yields CDR1 LNHDA and CDR2 SQIVND (reference sequence). This CDR3 comprises 14 residues. CDR3 nucleotides: TGTGCCAGTAGTGCGGGGTCTCGGAATTCACCCCTCCACTTT. Amino acid sequence: CASSAGSRNSPLHF.